These 23 T cell receptor beta chains came from one sample sequenced in a study of OX40 agonist ivuxolimab in advanced cancers. The protocol was immunoSEQ multiplex PCR, while the TCRdb copy is restricted to in-frame clones and leaves out a portion. The sample lists 50,000 to 75,000 clones, 86% occurring once. The sample was CD4+ or CD8+ T cells sorted from blood, taken in a trial of the OX40 agonist ivuxolimab. Receptors were obtained from an adult with an advanced solid tumor such as melanoma, head and neck, liver or kidney cancer.

The rearrangement links TRBV5-1 to TRBJ1-2; tentatively, D is TRBD1 (6 bases). The V gene lost 2 bases and the J gene lost 6 bases, with 11 bases spanning the gap. The CDR3 contains 13 residues. Germline assignment: CDR1 SGHRS and CDR2 YFSETQ. The chain's CDR3 is CASSLQGGDGYTF. CDR3 nucleotides: TGCGCCAGCAGCTTACAGGGTGGAGATGGCTACACCTTC.

The chain uses TRBV5-1 and TRBJ2-3, with D possibly TRBD2 on 5 matching bases. Germline loops: CDR1 SGHRS, CDR2 YFSETQ. The CDR3 runs to 15 residues. Trimming took off 3 bases at V and 0 bases at J, with 11 bases between the two ends. The CDR3, as DNA: TGCGCCAGCAGCTCGACGGGGTCTAGCACAGATACGCAGTATTTT. Encoded protein: CASSSTGSSTDTQYF.

This chain joins TRBV10-3 and TRBJ2-1, with 10 positions matching TRBD2. V shed 1 base, J shed 8 bases, and the junction held 11 bases outside the gene matches. This CDR3 comprises 17 residues. Germline values: CDR1 ENHRY, CDR2 SYGVKD. The CDR3 region is CAISELGLASGGDEQFF. The CDR3 DNA reads as TGTGCCATCAGTGAGTTAGGTCTGGCTAGCGGGGGCGATGAGCAGTTCTTC.

The CDR3 DNA is TGTGCCAGTAGCCCCCGGACAGGTACCGTGGATACGCAGTATTTT. This translates into CASSPRTGTVDTQYF. The chain couples TRBV19 to TRBJ2-3; 7 nucleotides line up with TRBD1. The germline V gene has CDR1 LNHDA and CDR2 SQIVND (reference sequence). The CDR3 contains 15 residues. Losses at the gene ends were 6 bases for V and 6 bases for J; bases not matched to a gene: 12.

The gene calls are TRBV4-1 and TRBJ2-3, with TRBD2 identical over 10 bases. Germline V gene sequence: CDR1 MGHRA, CDR2 YSYEKL. V lost 4 bases to trimming and J lost 0 bases; unmatched junction nucleotides: 7. CDR3 size: 17 residues. CDR3 sequence: CASSRNGLAESTDTQYF. The CDR3 DNA reads TGCGCCAGCAGCCGGAACGGACTAGCGGAAAGCACAGATACGCAGTATTTT.

A single count supports this clone. The rearrangement uses TRBV13 and TRBJ2-2; the D gene is possibly TRBD2 (5 bases). V lost 3 bases, J lost 1 base, and 12 bases lay in between. The germline V gene encodes CDR1 PRHDT and CDR2 FYEKMQ (reference sequence). The CDR3 runs to 16 residues. CDR3 sequence: CASSFSAAENTGELFF. The CDR3 coding sequence is TGTGCCAGCAGCTTCTCAGCGGCAGAGAACACCGGGGAGCTGTTTTTT.

The chain links TRBV30 to TRBJ1-5; TRBD1 aligns across 8 bases. The CDR3 covers 13 residues. After removal of 5 bases from V and 2 bases from J, the junction contained 2 bases not matched to a gene. Germline CDR1 and CDR2: GTSNPN and SVGIG (reference sequence). CDR3 sequence reads: CAWGQGGNQPQHF. CDR3 bases: TGTGCCTGGGGACAGGGCGGCAATCAGCCCCAGCATTTT.

CDR3 in amino acids: CASSHQETQYF. CDR3 nucleotide sequence: TGTGCCAGCAGCCACCAAGAGACCCAGTACTTC. The chain couples TRBV7-8 to TRBJ2-5; D unresolved. Trimming took 5 bases from V and 0 from J, leaving 1 base between them. This CDR3 is 11 amino acids long. Per germline, CDR1 SGHVS and CDR2 FQNEAQ.

The chain employs TRBV19 and TRBJ1-5; D possibly corresponds to TRBD1 (6 bases). There are 12 residues in the CDR3. The germline gives CDR1 LNHDA, CDR2 SQIVND (reference sequence). The V end lost 8 bases, the J end lost 6 bases, and 11 bases lay between the germline ends. Here the CDR3 reads CASGGGSQPQHF. In DNA form, the CDR3 reads TGTGCCAGTGGTGGGGGCTCTCAGCCCCAGCATTTT.

This clone was seen a few times. The gene calls are TRBV18 and TRBJ2-3; TRBD2 matches 7 bases. CDR1 and CDR2 from the germline V gene are KGHSH and LQKENI. V was clipped by 0 bases and J by 9 bases; unmatched bases: 12. This CDR3 is built from 16 residues. The CDR3 loop reads CASSPPGLQSPGTQYF. The CDR3 nucleotides read TGTGCCAGCTCACCACCGGGACTACAAAGCCCGGGGACGCAGTATTTT.

The rearrangement links TRBV19 to TRBJ1-1; D unresolved. Germline V gene lookup returns CDR1 LNHDA and CDR2 SQIVND (reference sequence). The CDR3 has 14 residues. Trimming left V 7 bases short and J 0 bases short, with 12 bases between. CDR3 amino acids: CASTTNSMNTEAFF. CDR3 bases: TGTGCCAGTACGACAAATTCTATGAACACTGAAGCTTTCTTT.

V is TRBV28 and J is TRBJ1-4, with 7 nucleotides matching TRBD1. The CDR3 runs 14 residues. Trimming at V came to 5 bases and at J to 7 bases, leaving 7 bases not matched to a gene. Germline loops: CDR1 MDHEN, CDR2 SYDVKM. The CDR3 DNA follows: TGTGCCAGCAGTGTGACAGGGAATAGTGAAAAACTGTTTTTT. Translating gives CASSVTGNSEKLFF. Supplemented by reference TRBV28 and TRBJ1-4, the full variable domain reads DVKVTQSSRYLVKRTGEKVFLECVQDMDHENMFWYRQDPGLGLRLIYFSYDVKMKEKGDIPEGYSVSREKKERFSLILESASTNQTSMYLCASSVTGNSEKLFFGSGTQLSVL.

The gene calls are TRBV7-9 and TRBJ2-2; D is possibly TRBD2 (6 bases). Germline V CDR1 and CDR2: SEHNR, FQNEAQ (reference sequence). The V gene lost 5 bases and the J gene lost 4 bases, with 17 bases spanning the gap. The CDR3 consists of 16 residues. The CDR3 bases are TGTGCCAGCAGCCCCGCCCAGCGGGTGGTCACCGGGGAGCTGTTTTTT. It codes for CASSPAQRVVTGELFF.

The chain couples TRBV11-2 to TRBJ2-7; 11 bases are a match to TRBD2. CDR3 length: 14 amino acids. Germline trimming cut 6 bases from V and 4 bases from J; bases unmatched to any gene: 5. Looked up from germline, CDR1 is SGHAT and CDR2 is FQNNGV. The CDR3 sequence: CASRTGTSGYEQYF. The CDR3 bases are TGTGCCAGCAGAACCGGGACTAGCGGATACGAGCAGTACTTC. Supplemented by reference TRBV11-2 and TRBJ2-7, the full variable domain reads EAGVAQSPRYKIIEKRQSVAFWCNPISGHATLYWYQQILGQGPKLLIQFQNNGVVDDSQLPKDRFSAERLKGVDSTLKIQPAKLEDSAVYLCASRTGTSGYEQYFGPGTRLTVT.

V usage is TRBV2 and J usage is TRBJ1-4; D is unclear. Deletions cut 7 bases from V and 8 bases from J, with 14 bases between. CDR3 length: 13 residues. Per the germline V gene, CDR1 is SNHLY and CDR2 is FYNNEI. The CDR3 nucleotides are TGTGCCAGCATACGCCTTGCGGGGGAAAAACTGTTTTTT. Protein: CASIRLAGEKLFF.

This clone was counted between two and nine times. V is TRBV2 and J is TRBJ2-2, with 10 bases fitting TRBD2. The CDR3 length is 14 residues. CDR1 and CDR2 (germline): SNHLY, FYNNEI. Losses at the gene ends were 6 bases for V and 8 bases for J; bases not matched to a gene: 6. The CDR3 DNA reads TGTGCCAGCAGCTCACTAGCGGGAAAAGGGGAGCTGTTTTTT. Translating gives CASSSLAGKGELFF.

The chain employs TRBV28 and TRBJ2-2, with 8 bases aligning to TRBD1. The CDR3 runs to 16 residues. From germline, CDR1 is MDHEN and CDR2 SYDVKM. V lost 3 bases, J lost 6 bases, and 9 bases stayed unmatched. CDR3 loop: CASSFQGASVAGELFF. The CDR3 nucleotides are TGTGCCAGCAGTTTTCAGGGGGCCAGTGTAGCCGGGGAGCTGTTTTTT.

The chain is built from TRBV11-2 and TRBJ2-7; D might be TRBD2 (6 bases). The CDR3 loop spans 13 amino acids. The germline V gene encodes CDR1 SGHAT and CDR2 FQNNGV. Trimming took off 1 base at V and 7 bases at J, with 11 bases between the two ends. CDR3 DNA sequence: TGTGCCAGCAGCTTAGGACCGGGAGTTGAGCAGTACTTC. Its protein product is CASSLGPGVEQYF. Drawing the rest from reference TRBV11-2 and TRBJ2-7, the complete variable domain is EAGVAQSPRYKIIEKRQSVAFWCNPISGHATLYWYQQILGQGPKLLIQFQNNGVVDDSQLPKDRFSAERLKGVDSTLKIQPAKLEDSAVYLCASSLGPGVEQYFGPGTRLTVT.

The chain is built from TRBV27 and TRBJ1-2, with 10 nucleotides matching TRBD1. V lost 3 bases, J lost 1 base, and 2 bases stayed unmatched. Germline loops: CDR1 MNHEY, CDR2 SMNVEV (reference sequence). The length of the CDR3 is 15 residues. The CDR3 region has the DNA TGTGCCAGCAGTTTTCGGACAGGGGGTAACTATGGCTACACCTTC. It specifies CASSFRTGGNYGYTF.

The chain links TRBV2 to TRBJ2-7; TRBD2 might be the D (5 bases). The CDR3 extends over 15 amino acids. V gave up 1 base and J gave up 9 bases, with 19 bases separating them. CDR1 is SNHLY, CDR2 FYNNEI, per germline. CDR3 sequence (DNA): TGTGCCAGCAGTGAAGGCCCCCCGGGATTTTCGGGGCAGTACTTC. Protein: CASSEGPPGFSGQYF.

The chain recombines TRBV7-9 with TRBJ2-7, with 13 bases matching TRBD2. Germline V gene lookup returns CDR1 SEHNR and CDR2 FQNEAQ (reference sequence). The V segment lost 5 bases and the J segment 7 bases; nucleotides outside the gene matches: 5. This CDR3 region has 14 residues. The CDR3 coding sequence is TGTGCCAGCAGCACCGGGACTAGCGGGGTGGAGCAGTACTTC. This translates into CASSTGTSGVEQYF.

This clone showed up just once. V is TRBV7-6 and J is TRBJ1-5; TRBD1 might be the D (6 bases). This CDR3 comprises 14 residues. Germline loops: CDR1 SGHVS, CDR2 FNYEAQ. The germline V and J ends were trimmed by 1 base and 4 bases, with 8 bases remaining between them. The CDR3 sequence: CASSLDQGNQPQHF. The CDR3 nucleotides are TGTGCCAGCAGCTTAGACCAGGGGAATCAGCCCCAGCATTTT.

This chain connects TRBV19 to TRBJ1-2; possibly TRBD1 for D (5 bases). There are 13 residues in the CDR3. Deletions cut 4 bases from V and 2 bases from J, with 8 bases between. Per germline, CDR1 LNHDA and CDR2 SQIVND (reference sequence). CDR3 DNA: TGTGCCAGTAGTAGGGGACGGAACTATGGCTACACCTTC. It codes for CASSRGRNYGYTF.